These T cell receptor beta chains were read from a single sample in a study of regulatory T cells in long-lasting Graves disease. In TCRdb, the multiplex PCR reads were re-called with MiXCR into one record per CDR3 protein. The sample includes about 310,000 distinct CDR3 sequences, 22% seen only once; the top ten take roughly three fifths. The sequencing here drew on peripheral blood mononuclear cells (PBMCs), taken when the disease was refractory, from a patient treated with antithyroid drugs. Receptors originate from a female donor with Graves disease. The CDR3 runs from the conserved cysteine through the conserved F or W. D genes are given only for firm matches. Rows give clone size only sometimes, using once, few, many, or a class for an expanded clone.

CDR3nt	CDR3aa	abundance	v_gene	j_gene	d_gene
TGTGCCAGCAGCCTCGGGGAGGGTAAGGCGGTCTACGAGCAGTACTTC	CASSLGEGKAVYEQYF	few	TRBV12-3/TRBV12-4	TRBJ2-7	TRBD2
TGTGCCAGCAAGAACATGAACACTGAAGCTTTCTTT	CASKNMNTEAFF	many	TRBV28	TRBJ1-1	.
TGTGCCAGCAGTTTGAGCAGGGAGGGGCCCCAGCATTTT	CASSLSREGPQHF	.	TRBV12-3/TRBV12-4	TRBJ1-5	.
TGCAGTGCAAACCCCGGGACAGCCGTTGATTCACCCCTCCACTTT	CSANPGTAVDSPLHF	.	TRBV20-1	TRBJ1-6	TRBD1
TGTGCCAGCAGTCCCCCCGACAGGAATAATTCACCCCTCCACTTT	CASSPPDRNNSPLHF	many	TRBV28	TRBJ1-6	.
TGTGCCTGGAGTGCTTCCCCTGGGACACGAGGAACTGAAGCTTTCTTT	CAWSASPGTRGTEAFF	few	TRBV30	TRBJ1-1	.
TGTGCCAGCAGTTACTTCCGGCTAGCGGGAGCGGGTGAGACCCAGTACTTC	CASSYFRLAGAGETQYF	.	TRBV6-2/TRBV6-3	TRBJ2-5	TRBD2
TGTGCCAGCAGTTCCTCGGACAGAATCCAGTACTTC	CASSSSDRIQYF	many	TRBV28	TRBJ2-4	.
TGTGCCAGCAGCCAAGGCGGGACAGGGGGCGTCAAGACCCAGTACTTC	CASSQGGTGGVKTQYF	few	TRBV3-1	TRBJ2-5	TRBD1
TGTGCCAGCAGTTTAATGGACGGGAGATTTGGCTACACCTTC	CASSLMDGRFGYTF	many	TRBV12-3/TRBV12-4	TRBJ1-2	.
TGTGCCAGCAGCTTAGGGATTTGGGGGAACACTGAAGCTTTCTTT	CASSLGIWGNTEAFF	.	TRBV7-9	TRBJ1-1	.
TGTGGCAGCAGCCAAGTATACCGGGACATGGAGCAGTATTTT	CGSSQVYRDMEQYF	.	TRBV3-1	TRBJ2-3	.
TGCAGTGCTGCTATTAGCAGTGAGACCCAGTACTTC	CSAAISSETQYF	many	TRBV20-1	TRBJ2-5	.
TGTGCCAGCAGTGAATCGGGTCAGCAAGAGACCCAGTACTTC	CASSESGQQETQYF	.	TRBV25-1	TRBJ2-5	.
TGCGCCAGCAGCAATGGACTACTCGAGCAGTACTTC	CASSNGLLEQYF	.	TRBV5-1	TRBJ2-7	.
TGTGCCAGCAGCTTAGATCAGGGGGGCAGCGGAAACACCATATATTTT	CASSLDQGGSGNTIYF	.	TRBV7-6	TRBJ1-3	TRBD1
TGTGCCAGCAGCTTAGCGGGGGGAGATACGCAGTATTTT	CASSLAGGDTQYF	.	TRBV7-2	TRBJ2-3	.
TGTGCCTGGAGTGTCGGGTATGGCAATCAGCCCCAGCATTTT	CAWSVGYGNQPQHF	.	TRBV30	TRBJ1-5	.
TGTGCCAGCAGCCAAGGCGGCCTAGCAGTCTACGAGCAGTACTTC	CASSQGGLAVYEQYF	.	TRBV3-1	TRBJ2-7	.
TGTGCCAGCAGTGAATATTCAGGGACGGGAGGGGTGGAGACCCAGTACTTC	CASSEYSGTGGVETQYF	many	TRBV25-1	TRBJ2-5	TRBD2
TGTGCCAGCAGTTCAATACCGGGCACCGGGGAGCTGTTTTTT	CASSSIPGTGELFF	few	TRBV28	TRBJ2-2	.
TGTGCCAGTAGAGCACCGGGACTAATCAATGAGCAGTTCTTC	CASRAPGLINEQFF	few	TRBV19	TRBJ2-1	TRBD2
TGTGCCAGCAGCTTAGCCGGGACCGCCTACGAGCAGTACTTC	CASSLAGTAYEQYF	.	TRBV7-9	TRBJ2-7	.
TGTGCCAGCAGTTTTCCCCGGGGAGGGGCAAGCAATGAGCAGTTCTTC	CASSFPRGGASNEQFF	few	TRBV28	TRBJ2-1	TRBD2
TGTGCCAGCAGACCGGGACAGATCTCTGGAAACACCATATATTTT	CASRPGQISGNTIYF	few	TRBV28	TRBJ1-3	TRBD1
TGCGCCAGCAGCTTGGAAGGACAGAACACCGGGGAGCTGTTTTTT	CASSLEGQNTGELFF	.	TRBV5-1	TRBJ2-2	.
TGCAGTGCTAGAGATTCGGCGGGAGGGTACGAGCAGTACTTC	CSARDSAGGYEQYF	many	TRBV20-1	TRBJ2-7	TRBD2
TGTGCCAGCAGCTTACTGCCCAAAGGTCTGGATCAGCCCCAGCATTTT	CASSLLPKGLDQPQHF	many	TRBV7-2	TRBJ1-5	.
TGTGCCAGCAGCTCCTTCTCCTCGGTGGAAGCTTTCTTT	CASSSFSSVEAFF	.	TRBV7-6	TRBJ1-1	.
TGTGCCAGCACCACGCCCCGGGACAGGGGTTACTACGAGCAGTACTTC	CASTTPRDRGYYEQYF	.	TRBV6-8	TRBJ2-7	TRBD1
TGTGCCAGCCGGACCTCCCGTAGCGGTTCCTACGAGCAGTACTTC	CASRTSRSGSYEQYF	many	TRBV6-1	TRBJ2-7	.
TGTGCCAGTGCGCCCACTAACTATGGCTACACCTTC	CASAPTNYGYTF	many	TRBV7-2	TRBJ1-2	.
TGTGCCAGCAGCCAGCGACTAGCGGGTGGGTTTTACGAGCAGTACTTC	CASSQRLAGGFYEQYF	.	TRBV4-2	TRBJ2-7	TRBD2
TGTGCCAGCAGCGTGTCGGGTGGCCAAGAGACCCAGTACTTC	CASSVSGGQETQYF	once	TRBV9	TRBJ2-5	.
TGCAGTGCTCGCCGCAGTTCTCTGGCCTACGAGCAGTACTTC	CSARRSSLAYEQYF	many	TRBV20-1	TRBJ2-7	.
TGTGCCAGCAGACCAGACAGGAGGAACACCGGGGAGCTGTTTTTT	CASRPDRRNTGELFF	few	TRBV28	TRBJ2-2	.
TGTGCCAGTAGTGGGGGGATCGGCTATGGCTACACCTTC	CASSGGIGYGYTF	few	TRBV19	TRBJ1-2	.
TGTGCCAGCAGCTACGGAGTCAGCGGGGAGCTGTTTTTT	CASSYGVSGELFF	.	TRBV7-2	TRBJ2-2	.
TGTGCCATCAGCGGACAGGCGGGGGTCCACGAGCAGTACTTC	CAISGQAGVHEQYF	many	TRBV10-3	TRBJ2-7	.
TGTGCCAGCAGGGGTGGCACAGGGGACCCGGGGCAGCCCCAGCATTTT	CASRGGTGDPGQPQHF	many	TRBV2	TRBJ1-5	TRBD1
TGCAGCGCTGAGGCTACTGAAGCTTTCTTT	CSAEATEAFF	few	TRBV29-1	TRBJ1-1	.
TGTGCCAGTACTCCGAGGACAGGGGGCTTGGATTCACCCCTCCACTTT	CASTPRTGGLDSPLHF	few	TRBV19	TRBJ1-6	TRBD1
TGTGCCAGCAGTCCCTCCGGACAGGGTTACACAGATACGCAGTATTTT	CASSPSGQGYTDTQYF	.	TRBV28	TRBJ2-3	TRBD1
TGTGCCACCTACCGAGGGCAGACAGGGCCGTCTGAAAAACTGTTTTTT	CATYRGQTGPSEKLFF	few	TRBV5-5	TRBJ1-4	TRBD1
TGTGCCAGCACCCTGGAGGCCCCAGCGGGAGGACCGTACGGGAATGAGCAGTTCTTC	CASTLEAPAGGPYGNEQFF	.	TRBV11-1	TRBJ2-1	TRBD2
TGTGCCAGTAGTCTTACCCCCAGATCCGAGCAGTACTTC	CASSLTPRSEQYF	few	TRBV19	TRBJ2-7	.
TGCAGCGTTGTTAGTCCGTATGGCTACACCTTC	CSVVSPYGYTF	.	TRBV29-1	TRBJ1-2	.
TGTGCCACCAGCAGAGATCCCGGACAGGGCTGGCGCGAGCAGTACTTC	CATSRDPGQGWREQYF	many	TRBV15	TRBJ2-7	TRBD1
TGTGCCAGCACCAGGGGGGGGGGTTCCTACGAGCAGTACTTC	CASTRGGGSYEQYF	many	TRBV12-3/TRBV12-4	TRBJ2-7	.
TGTGCCTGGAGTGTTGTCGATGGAAACACCATATATTTT	CAWSVVDGNTIYF	few	TRBV30	TRBJ1-3	.
TGTGCCAGCAGCTTATATGACGCGGGAGGGACCTACGAGCAGTACTTC	CASSLYDAGGTYEQYF	.	TRBV13	TRBJ2-7	TRBD2
TGTGCCAGCTCACCATTCAGCGCGAGCTCCTACAATGAGCAGTTCTTC	CASSPFSASSYNEQFF	few	TRBV18	TRBJ2-1	.
TGTGCCAGCAGTTCTACAGGGTCCTACGGTCAGCCCCAGCATTTT	CASSSTGSYGQPQHF	many	TRBV28	TRBJ1-5	.